Listed below are T cell receptor beta chains from one sample, sequenced in a study of T cells in localized non-small cell lung cancer. Profiling relied on immunoSEQ multiplex PCR, and the TCRdb table lists in-frame clones only, not all of them. Seen here are 15,000 to 25,000 clones, 75% to 95% observed once, and the top ten hold about 4.2%. The specimen comprised peripheral blood, sampled before any cancer treatment. These TCRs come from a male donor older than 55 with stage I squamous cell lung carcinoma. Both conserved end residues are part of each CDR3. Each record gives: D gene, V gene, clone size, J gene, CDR3 DNA, CDR3 protein. A D gene is named only where the DNA matches it firmly. Only some rows state a clone size, as once, few, many or a class for expanded clones.

D: .
V: TRBV9
size: few
J: TRBJ1-6
DNA: TGTGCCAGCAGCGTTTACGGCTCATATAATTCACCCCTCCACTTT
CDR3: CASSVYGSYNSPLHF

D: .
V: TRBV28
size: .
J: TRBJ1-4
DNA: TGTGCCAGTCGGGACGCCCCTGGGGAAAAACTGTTTTTT
CDR3: CASRDAPGEKLFF

D: .
V: TRBV30
size: once
J: TRBJ1-5
DNA: TGTGCCTGGAGTAGCGGAAGTAATCAGCCCCAGCATTTT
CDR3: CAWSSGSNQPQHF

D: TRBD2
V: TRBV5-4
size: .
J: TRBJ2-5
DNA: TGTGCCAGCAGCTCCTCGACTAGCCCCCAAGAGACCCAGTACTTC
CDR3: CASSSSTSPQETQYF

D: .
V: TRBV28
size: .
J: TRBJ1-1
DNA: TGTGCCAGCAACCTTCCGGGACACCAAAACACTGAAGCTTTCTTT
CDR3: CASNLPGHQNTEAFF

D: .
V: TRBV5-4
size: .
J: TRBJ1-2
DNA: TGTGCCAGCAGCTTGGAGGGAGGGTTTGGCTACACCTTC
CDR3: CASSLEGGFGYTF

D: .
V: TRBV30
size: .
J: TRBJ2-2
DNA: TGTGCCTGGAGTGTACCTGCCGGGGAGCTGTTTTTT
CDR3: CAWSVPAGELFF

D: TRBD2
V: TRBV7-9
size: .
J: TRBJ2-1
DNA: TGTGCCAGCAGCATGGGACTAGCGTTGGATGAGCAGTTCTTC
CDR3: CASSMGLALDEQFF

D: TRBD2
V: TRBV19
size: .
J: TRBJ2-1
DNA: TGTGCCAGTTCTCCTCGGGGCGGGAGCTCCTACAATGAGCAGTTCTTC
CDR3: CASSPRGGSSYNEQFF

D: .
V: TRBV6-5
size: .
J: TRBJ1-2
DNA: TGTGCCAGCCAAGACAGGACCTATGGCTACACCTTC
CDR3: CASQDRTYGYTF

D: TRBD2
V: TRBV7-3
size: .
J: TRBJ2-7
DNA: TGTGCCAGCAGCCCGGACACTAGCGGCAAGCAGTACTTC
CDR3: CASSPDTSGKQYF

D: .
V: TRBV7-8
size: .
J: TRBJ1-5
DNA: TGTGCCAGCAGCTCCCGGGGGGCCTCAGCCACACTCAATCAGCCCCAGCATTTT
CDR3: CASSSRGASATLNQPQHF

D: TRBD1
V: TRBV27
size: .
J: TRBJ2-5
DNA: TGTGCCAGCAGCCAAACCCTGACAGGGCAAGAGACCCAGTACTTC
CDR3: CASSQTLTGQETQYF

D: .
V: TRBV19
size: .
J: TRBJ1-1
DNA: TGTGCCAGTAGGAGGGAAGCTGAAGCTTTCTTT
CDR3: CASRREAEAFF

D: TRBD2
V: TRBV5-1
size: .
J: TRBJ2-5
DNA: TGCGCCAGCAGCTTGGGAGTGGTCGCGGCGGGAGACTGGTACCAAGAGACCCAGTACTTC
CDR3: CASSLGVVAAGDWYQETQYF

D: .
V: TRBV9
size: few
J: TRBJ2-2
DNA: TGTGCCAGCAGCCCGCAGGGTGTGGGGATGACCGGGGAGCTGTTTTTT
CDR3: CASSPQGVGMTGELFF

D: TRBD2
V: TRBV6-5
size: once
J: TRBJ2-3
DNA: TGTGCCAGCAGTTACGGAGCGGGAGGTGAAGATACGCAGTATTTT
CDR3: CASSYGAGGEDTQYF

D: TRBD1
V: TRBV11-2
size: .
J: TRBJ1-1
DNA: TGTGCCAGCAGCTTGGGGGACAGGGGGCACACTGAAGCTTTCTTT
CDR3: CASSLGDRGHTEAFF

D: .
V: TRBV2
size: .
J: TRBJ1-1
DNA: TGTGCCAGCAGCGGGCAGTCCTCCGAGGCTTTCTTT
CDR3: CASSGQSSEAFF

D: .
V: TRBV5-1
size: .
J: TRBJ1-3
DNA: TGCGCCAGCAGCTTCTCAGGGGATACCTCTGGAAACACCATATATTTT
CDR3: CASSFSGDTSGNTIYF

D: TRBD2
V: TRBV11-2
size: .
J: TRBJ2-1
DNA: TGTGCCAGCAGCTTCAGGACTAGGCCCGTCTTCCTCTCCTACAATGAGCAGTTCTTC
CDR3: CASSFRTRPVFLSYNEQFF

D: TRBD2
V: TRBV30
size: .
J: TRBJ2-7
DNA: TGTGCCTCGTTAGCGGGGCTATCCTACGAGCAGTACTTC
CDR3: CASLAGLSYEQYF

D: .
V: TRBV7-2
size: .
J: TRBJ2-7
DNA: TGTGCCAGCAGCTTAGCCCATCAGGTTTACGAGCAGTACTTC
CDR3: CASSLAHQVYEQYF

D: TRBD1
V: TRBV4-2
size: once
J: TRBJ1-4
DNA: TGTGCCAGCAGCCTCCCGGACAGGGGGCTTGAAAAACTGTTTTTT
CDR3: CASSLPDRGLEKLFF

D: .
V: TRBV4-3
size: .
J: TRBJ2-2
DNA: TGCGCCAGCAGCCAAGAAGGAGCCAGCGGGAACACCGGGGAGCTGTTTTTT
CDR3: CASSQEGASGNTGELFF

D: .
V: TRBV10-3
size: .
J: TRBJ1-5
DNA: TGTGCCATCAGTGAGTCGTCTGGCTACTTGAATGTTCAGCCCCAGCATTTT
CDR3: CAISESSGYLNVQPQHF

D: .
V: TRBV28
size: .
J: TRBJ1-2
DNA: TGTGCCAGCAGTTTCGGGCGTTATGGCTACACCTTC
CDR3: CASSFGRYGYTF

D: .
V: TRBV28
size: .
J: TRBJ2-2
DNA: TGTGCCAGCAGTTTAAATCCGGGACCGAACACCGGGGAGCTGTTTTTT
CDR3: CASSLNPGPNTGELFF

D: .
V: TRBV30
size: .
J: TRBJ1-1
DNA: TGTGCCTGGAGGGGGATGGGGGGGAACACTGAAGCTTTCTTT
CDR3: CAWRGMGGNTEAFF

D: .
V: TRBV28
size: .
J: TRBJ2-6
DNA: TGTGCCAGCAGTTTAGACCTGGGGATAGGAGGGGCCAACGTCCTGACTTTC
CDR3: CASSLDLGIGGANVLTF

D: TRBD2
V: TRBV29-1
size: .
J: TRBJ2-2
DNA: TGCAGCGTTGAGTCGGCTAGCGGAAACACCGGGGAGCTGTTTTTT
CDR3: CSVESASGNTGELFF

D: TRBD1
V: TRBV2
size: .
J: TRBJ1-2
DNA: TGTGCCAGCAGCCCGGGAGGGGGCAGGTTCGATATGGGCTACACCTTC
CDR3: CASSPGGGRFDMGYTF

D: .
V: TRBV10-3
size: .
J: TRBJ2-2
DNA: TGTGCCATCGGTTATCAGGGGAGGCAGTTTGGCACCGGGGAGCTGTTTTTT
CDR3: CAIGYQGRQFGTGELFF

D: .
V: TRBV18
size: .
J: TRBJ2-7
DNA: TGTGCCAGCTCACCCGGGGACCGGCGTTACGAGCAGTACTTC
CDR3: CASSPGDRRYEQYF

D: .
V: TRBV19
size: .
J: TRBJ2-6
DNA: TGTGCCAGTAGTATTGGGACACTCGGGGCCAACGTCCTGACTTTC
CDR3: CASSIGTLGANVLTF

D: .
V: TRBV2
size: .
J: TRBJ1-5
DNA: TGTGCCAGCACCAGGGACGGAGTCAATCAGCCCCAGCATTTT
CDR3: CASTRDGVNQPQHF

D: .
V: TRBV11-3
size: .
J: TRBJ2-3
DNA: TGTGCCAGCAGCTTATTCGGGGGAAGCACAGATACGCAGTATTTT
CDR3: CASSLFGGSTDTQYF

D: .
V: TRBV28
size: .
J: TRBJ1-2
DNA: TGTGCCAGCAGCCGCTATGGCTACACCTTC
CDR3: CASSRYGYTF

D: TRBD1
V: TRBV7-2
size: .
J: TRBJ1-5
DNA: TGTGCCAGCAGCTTAGAATTAGGGGGCGGACAGCCCCAGCATTTT
CDR3: CASSLELGGGQPQHF

D: .
V: TRBV18
size: .
J: TRBJ2-4
DNA: TGTGCCAGCTCACCCACCAAAAACATTCAGTACTTC
CDR3: CASSPTKNIQYF

D: TRBD2
V: TRBV28
size: .
J: TRBJ2-7
DNA: TGTGCCAGCAGTTCACATACCGCGGGGGTTCGAGGTGGTCGGCCCTACGAGCAGTACTTC
CDR3: CASSSHTAGVRGGRPYEQYF

D: .
V: TRBV9
size: .
J: TRBJ2-3
DNA: TGTGCCAGCAGCGTAGGGCAGGGGTCGTGGGATACGCAGTATTTT
CDR3: CASSVGQGSWDTQYF

D: TRBD2
V: TRBV7-9
size: .
J: TRBJ2-7
DNA: TGTGCCAGCAGCCCGAAGACTAGCGGGACAGCCCAGAGGGAGCAGTACTTC
CDR3: CASSPKTSGTAQREQYF

D: TRBD2
V: TRBV7-9
size: .
J: TRBJ2-1
DNA: TGTGCCAGCAGCACCAGCGCCGGGACTAGCGTCTACAATGAGCAGTTCTTC
CDR3: CASSTSAGTSVYNEQFF

D: .
V: TRBV28
size: .
J: TRBJ2-5
DNA: TGTGCCAGCAGTTTAAGGGAGACCCAGTACTTC
CDR3: CASSLRETQYF